A selection of T cell receptor beta chains follows, all from one sample in a study of breast tumors, draining lymph nodes, adjacent tissues. One entry per CDR3 protein, called by TCRdb with MiXCR from the multiplex PCR reads. The table lists roughly 70,000 distinct CDR3 sequences, roughly 40% of them singletons. The sequenced sample was breast tumor tissue. The receptors here all came from a female donor with breast cancer. Some clones in this sample may be carry-over from other donors' samples. Each CDR3 is given with its conserved first and last residue. D genes are given only for firm matches. Some rows have no size entry. The others give once, few or many, or a class for an expanded clone.

V gene	clone size	J gene	D gene	CDR3 protein	CDR3 DNA
TRBV6-5	-	TRBJ2-7	-	CASSHQQGHEQYF	TGTGCCAGCAGTCACCAACAGGGCCACGAGCAGTACTTC
TRBV10-2	few	TRBJ1-1	TRBD1	CASSLQGAAEAFF	TGCGCCAGCAGTCTACAGGGGGCCGCTGAAGCTTTCTTT
TRBV7-9	-	TRBJ2-3	-	CASSPYRAGSYNEQYF	TGTGCCAGCAGCCCCTACAGGGCAGGCTCCTACAATGAGCAGTATTTT
TRBV12-3/TRBV12-4	-	TRBJ2-6	TRBD1	CASSFGTGVFGANVLTF	TGTGCCAGCAGTTTCGGGACAGGGGTGTTTGGGGCCAACGTCCTGACTTTC
TRBV6-1	many	TRBJ2-1	-	CASSPRRGQGEQFF	TGTGCCAGCAGCCCCCGACGGGGGCAGGGTGAGCAGTTCTTC
TRBV6-6	-	TRBJ2-5	TRBD1	CASSSGGRVQNGETQYF	TGTGCCAGCAGTTCAGGGGGTAGGGTTCAGAATGGGGAGACCCAGTACTTC
TRBV7-8	-	TRBJ1-1	-	CASTPTGPLAEAFF	TGTGCCAGCACCCCGACAGGCCCACTCGCTGAAGCTTTCTTT
TRBV19	-	TRBJ2-2	-	CASSTPPYPGASNRATGELFF	TGTGCCAGCAGTACTCCCCCTTACCCGGGCGCCTCAAACCGCGCCACCGGGGAGCTGTTTTTT
TRBV2	many	TRBJ2-2	TRBD2	CASSERTSSTGELFF	TGTGCCAGCAGTGAGAGGACTAGCAGCACCGGGGAGCTGTTTTTT
TRBV7-6	medium-sized	TRBJ2-2	-	CASSLYSGELFF	TGTGCCAGCAGCTTATACTCCGGGGAGCTGTTTTTT
TRBV12-5	many	TRBJ1-2	TRBD1	CASGFPGGGTYGYTF	TGTGCTAGTGGTTTCCCCGGAGGGGGCACGTATGGCTACACCTTC
TRBV19	-	TRBJ1-1	-	CASSIVGLGDHAEAFF	TGTGCCAGTAGTATAGTGGGTTTAGGGGACCACGCTGAAGCTTTCTTT
TRBV19	-	TRBJ1-2	-	CASTTSGTRITNYGYTF	TGTGCCAGTACAACCTCCGGGACTAGGATTACTAACTATGGCTACACCTTC
TRBV12-3/TRBV12-4	-	TRBJ2-1	TRBD2	CASSIAGYNEQFF	TGTGCCAGCAGCATAGCGGGGTACAATGAGCAGTTCTTC